Below are 5 T cell receptor beta chains sequenced from a single sample in a study of CD8+CD57+ T cells in acquired aplastic anemia. Researchers used genomic DNA as the template to profile TCR beta VDJ and CDR3. TCRdb reprocessed the reads with MiXCR, giving one entry per CDR3 protein. The sample includes approximately 270,000 distinct CDR3 sequences, 56% of them seen just once. The source material was sorted CD4+, CD8+, or CD8+CD57+ T cells (not recorded which) from PBMCs. Receptors originate from a human donor with severe aplastic anemia or a healthy control (not recorded which).

The chain uses TRBV11-2 and TRBJ2-7; perhaps TRBD2 as D (6 bases). CDR1 is SGHAT and CDR2 is FQNNGV in the germline V gene. CDR3 length equals 14 residues. V lost 4 bases and J 2 bases, leaving 12 bases between the germline ends. This CDR3 reads CASSSLAGTYEQYF. The CDR3 DNA follows: TGTGCCAGCAGCTCGCTCGCGGGGACCTACGAGCAGTACTTC.

For the CDR3, the DNA is TGCAGCGTTGTACCTCCGGGACTCAACACCGGGGAGCTGTTTTTT. Protein: CSVVPPGLNTGELFF. The V and J genes are TRBV29-1 and TRBJ2-2; perhaps TRBD2 as D (6 bases). The length of the CDR3 is 15 residues. Trimming left V 4 bases short and J 2 bases short, with 14 bases between. Per the germline V gene, CDR1 is SQVTM and CDR2 is ANQGSEA.

This clonotype was seen only a few times. The chain joins TRBV5-6 to TRBJ2-7; D uncertain. CDR3 length equals 13 residues. Germline V gene lookup returns CDR1 SGHDT and CDR2 YYEEEE. Trimming took 0 bases from V and 2 from J, leaving 6 bases between them. This CDR3 reads CASSLVGPYEQYF. The DNA of the CDR3 is TGTGCCAGCAGCTTGGTAGGTCCCTACGAGCAGTACTTC.

V usage is TRBV19 and J usage is TRBJ1-5; 8 bases match TRBD1. J gave up 4 bases and V 4 bases, and 15 bases lay outside the gene matches. The CDR3 has 18 residues. Germline V CDR1 and CDR2: LNHDA, SQIVND (reference sequence). The CDR3 sequence is CASSTRGQGRGPNQPQHF. The CDR3 DNA reads TGTGCCAGTAGTACCAGGGGGCAGGGCAGGGGGCCAAATCAGCCCCAGCATTTT.

The CDR3 loop is CASSFPGQGFYGYTF. Here the CDR3 DNA reads TGTGCCAGCAGCTTTCCGGGACAGGGTTTTTATGGCTACACCTTC. This rearrangement joins TRBV11-2 to TRBJ1-2; 9 bases match TRBD1. CDR3 length equals 15 residues. Germline lookup yields CDR1 SGHAT and CDR2 FQNNGV. The ends lost 3 bases at V and 5 bases at J; junction bases unmatched: 7.